Included here is one T cell receptor beta chain sequence, with context. Its specificity is not known. This record belongs to a study of T cells in Graves' hyperthyroidism and ophthalmopathy. Study at large: Peripheral blood samples were taken at initial diagnosis, prior to any treatment. Study-level findings and limits: Ophthalmopathy onset followed model prediction by a median approximately 7 months.

In patients aged 18 to 65, hyperthyroidism was newly diagnosed, with duration under 2 months. Orbital computed tomography and thyroid ultrasound, together with serum TRAb and thyroxine and clinical symptoms, were used for diagnoses. CDR3 length equals 14 residues. Germline V gene sequence: CDR1 GTSNPN, CDR2 SVGIG (reference sequence). The V end was cut by 4 bases, the J end by 2 bases, with 15 bases between. Amplification of TCR beta CDR3 regions was performed using RNA transcripts as template. HTBI primers were employed in a first-round RT-PCR of the TCR CDR3. TCRdb fed the multiplex PCR reads into MiXCR, producing one record per CDR3 protein. The table has approximately 590,000 distinct CDR3 sequences, 15% to 19% seen once; the top ten hold under 7.5%.

This chain connects TRBV30 to TRBJ2-7, with D unclear. This receptor was obtained from a woman under 40 with Graves' hyperthyroidism. The sample taken for sequencing was blood. This chain's CDR3 is CAWKNWGRTYEQYF. In DNA form, the CDR3 reads TGTGCCTGGAAAAACTGGGGAAGGACCTACGAGCAGTACTTC.